This TCR beta chain appears in the sequencing data of a study of cytomegalovirus exposure and HLA in healthy donors. Study details: Prior work identified around 110 million unique TCR beta sequences in 150 million to 200 million T cells. Overall study findings and caveats: Fewer N-insertions than the roughly 670-donor mean were reportedly shown by an Asian-associated ancestry cluster in a later analysis.

With 60 Vbeta and 13 Jbeta primers, the PCR was carried out. Profiled with immunoSEQ multiplex PCR; TCRdb holds only in-frame clones, not every one. The repertoire consists of around 150,000 clones, with 80% occurring once and the leading ten covering nearly 7%. The V gene's germline CDR1 is LNHDA and CDR2 SQIVND (reference sequence). The CDR3 runs 15 residues. Deletions cut 5 bases from V and 0 bases from J, with 10 bases between. To note about this clone: Antigen: not known.

The clonotype was recovered from a man aged 35-49 years in good health and CMV-seropositive. Sequenced sample: PBMCs. This chain connects TRBV19 to TRBJ1-4; possible D gene TRBD1, 5 bases. The CDR3 bases are TGTGCCAGTAGTGACAGCCGTTCAACTAATGAAAAACTGTTTTTT. The encoded protein is CASSDSRSTNEKLFF.